This T cell receptor beta chain was sequenced in a study of early stage breast cancer tumors. Findings and caveats of the study: Most shared enriched TCRB sequences were commonly generated ones.

This CDR3 is 14 amino acids long. Germline CDR1 and CDR2: MNHEY and SVGAGI. V dropped 5 bases and J dropped 5; count of bases not matched to a gene: 7. Measured with immunoSEQ multiplex PCR; TCRdb has only the in-frame clones, and not every one. This table has about 30,000 clones, approximately 75% appearing once. On this clone itself: What it recognizes is unknown.

This TCR came from a person aged 45 to 59 with breast cancer. The chain joins TRBV6-5 to TRBJ2-7; 9 positions match TRBD1. What was sequenced was blood. DNA for the CDR3: TGTGCCAGCAGTCCCGACAGGGGGACTCACGAGCAGTACTTC. Translation: CASSPDRGTHEQYF.